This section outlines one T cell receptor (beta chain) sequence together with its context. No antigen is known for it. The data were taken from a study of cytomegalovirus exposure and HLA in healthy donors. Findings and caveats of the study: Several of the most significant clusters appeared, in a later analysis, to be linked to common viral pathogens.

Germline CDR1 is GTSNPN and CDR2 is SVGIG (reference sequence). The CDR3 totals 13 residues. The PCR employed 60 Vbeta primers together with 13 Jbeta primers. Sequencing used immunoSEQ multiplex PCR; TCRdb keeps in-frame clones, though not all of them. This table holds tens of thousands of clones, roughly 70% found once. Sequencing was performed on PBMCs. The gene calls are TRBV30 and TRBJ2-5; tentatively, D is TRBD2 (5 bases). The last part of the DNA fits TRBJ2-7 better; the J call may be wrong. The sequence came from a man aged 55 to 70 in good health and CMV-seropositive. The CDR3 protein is CACGISSSYEQYF. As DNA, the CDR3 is TGTGCCTGCGGGATCTCAAGCTCCTACGAGCAGTACTTC.